This T cell receptor beta chain comes out of a study of blood T cell repertoires in COVID-19. The overall study: COVID-19 samples from acute and convalescent phases originated in the United States, Italy and Spain.

Original processing notes: How many nucleated cells were present was estimated from reference gene primer amplification. The protocol was immunoSEQ multiplex PCR, while the TCRdb copy is restricted to in-frame clones and leaves out a portion. V and J calls and clone size come straight from that table; D and trimming were deduced from the DNA. The repertoire holds tens of thousands of clones, with roughly 82% as singletons. The V gene's germline CDR1 is SGHAT and CDR2 FQNNGV. V gave up 8 bases and J gave up 2 bases, with 16 bases separating them. The CDR3 extends over 14 amino acids. The chain couples TRBV11-2 to TRBJ2-7, with D possibly matching TRBD2 (5 bases). The clonotype was recovered from a man between 45 and 60 years old with active or convalescent COVID-19. Sequences were obtained from peripheral blood. CDR3 protein: CASAPTTGTYEQYF. CDR3 DNA sequence: TGTGCCAGCGCGCCAACGACGGGAACCTACGAGCAGTACTTC.